This T cell receptor beta chain is drawn from a study of T cell changes during pregnancy in multiple sclerosis. V lost 6 bases to trimming and J lost 0 bases, with 13 bases between them. The length of the CDR3 is 15 residues. Germline V gene lookup returns CDR1 LNHNV and CDR2 YYDKDF (reference sequence). Generated by immunoSEQ multiplex PCR, the TCRdb table keeps only in-frame clones and is missing some. In the table there are roughly 120,000 clones, approximately 94% of which are singletons. The sample in question was peripheral blood, obtained before pregnancy. The chain uses TRBV15 and TRBJ2-3; perhaps TRBD2 as D (6 bases). The receptor's source is a female donor with multiple sclerosis, enrolled in a pregnancy study. DNA of the CDR3: TGTGCCACCAGTGCCGGGACTCTTAGCACAGATACGCAGTATTTT. Protein: CATSAGTLSTDTQYF.